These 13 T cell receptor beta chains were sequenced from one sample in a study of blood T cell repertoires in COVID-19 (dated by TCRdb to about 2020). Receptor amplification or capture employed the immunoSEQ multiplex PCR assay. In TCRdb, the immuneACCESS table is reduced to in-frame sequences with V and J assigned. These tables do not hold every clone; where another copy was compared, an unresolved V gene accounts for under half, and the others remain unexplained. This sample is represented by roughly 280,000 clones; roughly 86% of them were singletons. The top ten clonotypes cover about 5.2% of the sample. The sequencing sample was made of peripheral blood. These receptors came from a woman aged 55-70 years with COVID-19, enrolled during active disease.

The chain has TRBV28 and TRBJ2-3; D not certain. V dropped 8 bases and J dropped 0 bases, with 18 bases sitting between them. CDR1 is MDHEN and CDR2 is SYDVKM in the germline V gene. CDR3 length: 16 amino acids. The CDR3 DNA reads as TGTGCCAGCGCCAACCGCGGCGGCACTAGCACAGATACGCAGTATTTT. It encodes CASANRGGTSTDTQYF.

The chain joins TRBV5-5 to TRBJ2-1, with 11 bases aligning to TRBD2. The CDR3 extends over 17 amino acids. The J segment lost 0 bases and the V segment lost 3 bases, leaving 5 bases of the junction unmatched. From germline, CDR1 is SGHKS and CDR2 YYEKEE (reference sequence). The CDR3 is CASSSLAGGPSYNEQFF. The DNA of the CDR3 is TGTGCCAGCAGCTCCCTAGCGGGAGGCCCCTCCTACAATGAGCAGTTCTTC.

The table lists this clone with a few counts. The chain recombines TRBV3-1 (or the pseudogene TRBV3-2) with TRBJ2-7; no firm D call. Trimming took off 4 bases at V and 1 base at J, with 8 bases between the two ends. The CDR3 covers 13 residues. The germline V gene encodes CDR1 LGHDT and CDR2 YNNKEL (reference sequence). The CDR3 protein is CASSRSQSYEQYF. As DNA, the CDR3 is TGTGCCAGCAGCCGGAGCCAATCCTACGAGCAGTACTTC.

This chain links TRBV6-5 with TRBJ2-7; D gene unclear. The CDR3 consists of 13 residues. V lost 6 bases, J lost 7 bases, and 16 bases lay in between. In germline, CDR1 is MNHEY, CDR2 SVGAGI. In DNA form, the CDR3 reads TGTGCCAGCAGCTATAGGATAGCTTCTGAGCAGTACTTC. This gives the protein CASSYRIASEQYF.

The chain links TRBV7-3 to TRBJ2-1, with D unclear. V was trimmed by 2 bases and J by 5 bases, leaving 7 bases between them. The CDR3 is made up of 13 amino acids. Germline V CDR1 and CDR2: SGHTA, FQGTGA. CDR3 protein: CASSLFNNNEQFF. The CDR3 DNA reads TGTGCCAGCAGCTTATTTAACAACAATGAGCAGTTCTTC.

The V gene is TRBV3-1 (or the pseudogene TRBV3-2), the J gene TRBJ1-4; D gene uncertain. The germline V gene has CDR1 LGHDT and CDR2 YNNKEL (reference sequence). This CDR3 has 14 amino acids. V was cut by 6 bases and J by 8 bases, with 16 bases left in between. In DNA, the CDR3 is TGTGCCAGCAGAACCCGAGGAGGAGGGGAAAAACTGTTTTTT. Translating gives CASRTRGGGEKLFF.

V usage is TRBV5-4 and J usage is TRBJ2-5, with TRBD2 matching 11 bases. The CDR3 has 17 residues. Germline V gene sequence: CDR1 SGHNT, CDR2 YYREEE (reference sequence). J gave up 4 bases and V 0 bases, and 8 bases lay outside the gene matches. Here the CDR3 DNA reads TGTGCCAGCAGCTTGGCTCCGGGACTAGCGGCCCCAGAGACCCAGTACTTC. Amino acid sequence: CASSLAPGLAAPETQYF.

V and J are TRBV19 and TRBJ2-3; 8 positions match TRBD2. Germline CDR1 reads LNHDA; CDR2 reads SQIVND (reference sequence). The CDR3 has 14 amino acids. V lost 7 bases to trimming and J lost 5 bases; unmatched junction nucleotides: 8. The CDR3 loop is CASTNWAGGDTQYF. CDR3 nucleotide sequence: TGTGCCAGTACCAATTGGGCGGGAGGAGATACGCAGTATTTT.

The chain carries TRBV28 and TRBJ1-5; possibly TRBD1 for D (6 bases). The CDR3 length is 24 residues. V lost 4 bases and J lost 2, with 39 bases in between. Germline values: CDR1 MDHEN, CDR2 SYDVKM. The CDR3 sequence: CASSSTPWTPGRTVLEPGNQPQHF. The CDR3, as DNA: TGTGCCAGCAGTTCAACCCCTTGGACCCCGGGACGGACAGTCCTCGAGCCAGGCAATCAGCCCCAGCATTTT.

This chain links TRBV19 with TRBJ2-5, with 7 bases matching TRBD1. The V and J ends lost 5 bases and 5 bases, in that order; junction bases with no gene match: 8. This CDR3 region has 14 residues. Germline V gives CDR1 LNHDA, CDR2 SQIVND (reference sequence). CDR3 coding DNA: TGTGCCAGTAGTGTCGGGACAGAGGTGGAGACCCAGTACTTC. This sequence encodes CASSVGTEVETQYF.

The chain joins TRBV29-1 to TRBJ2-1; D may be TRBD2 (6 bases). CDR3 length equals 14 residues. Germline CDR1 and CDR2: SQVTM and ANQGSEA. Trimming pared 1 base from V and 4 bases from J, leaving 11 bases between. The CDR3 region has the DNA TGCAGCGTTGAAGGTAGCGGAGTTTACAATGAGCAGTTCTTC. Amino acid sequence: CSVEGSGVYNEQFF.

CDR3 in DNA: TGTGCCAGCAGTTTAGTAGGAGGCTACGAGCAGTACTTC. Its protein is CASSLVGGYEQYF. The chain employs TRBV12-3 or TRBV12-4 and TRBJ2-7; a possible D gene is TRBD2 (5 bases). This CDR3 is 13 amino acids long. The germline V and J ends were trimmed by 1 base and 3 bases, with 7 bases remaining between them.

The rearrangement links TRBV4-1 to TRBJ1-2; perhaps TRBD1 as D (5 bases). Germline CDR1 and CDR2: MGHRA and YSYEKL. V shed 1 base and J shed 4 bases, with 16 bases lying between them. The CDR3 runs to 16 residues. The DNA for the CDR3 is TGCGCCAGCAGCCAAGGGCGACCAGGGTCTACCTATGGCTACACCTTC. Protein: CASSQGRPGSTYGYTF.